This T cell receptor (beta chain) was captured by sequencing in a study of blood T cell repertoires in COVID-19. Looking at the study overall: T cells, B-cell-depleted T cells, or PBMCs supplied cDNA or gDNA.

CDR1 and CDR2 (germline): MDHEN, SYDVKM. V was pared by 4 bases and J by 0 bases, with 11 bases of the junction left unmatched. There are 18 residues in the CDR3. Authors' analysis steps: Using reference gene primer amplification, nucleated cell counts were estimated. Sequencing used immunoSEQ multiplex PCR; TCRdb keeps in-frame clones, though not all of them. V, J and clone size reflect that table, while D and trimming were determined from the DNA. The table shows about 170,000 clones, with roughly 84% occurring only once. The TCR sequence derives from a man in his 70s with active or convalescent COVID-19. The sequenced sample was peripheral blood. The chain has TRBV28 and TRBJ2-2, with TRBD1 identical over 7 bases. The CDR3 spells CASSSPGQRTPNTGELFF. CDR3 nucleotides: TGTGCCAGCAGTTCTCCGGGACAGAGAACCCCGAACACCGGGGAGCTGTTTTTT.